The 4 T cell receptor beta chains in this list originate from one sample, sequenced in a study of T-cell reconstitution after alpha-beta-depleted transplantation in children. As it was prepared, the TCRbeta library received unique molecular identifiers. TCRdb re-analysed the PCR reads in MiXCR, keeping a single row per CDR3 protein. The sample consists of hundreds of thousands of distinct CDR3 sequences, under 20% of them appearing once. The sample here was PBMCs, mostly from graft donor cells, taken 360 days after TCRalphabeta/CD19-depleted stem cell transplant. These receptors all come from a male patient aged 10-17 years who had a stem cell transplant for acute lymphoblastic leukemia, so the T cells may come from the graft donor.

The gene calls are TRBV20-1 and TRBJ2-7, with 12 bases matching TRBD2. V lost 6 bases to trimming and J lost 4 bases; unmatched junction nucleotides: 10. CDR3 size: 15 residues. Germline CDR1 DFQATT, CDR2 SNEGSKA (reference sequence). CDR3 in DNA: TGCAGTGCAACCCGACTAGCGGGAGCGAAATACGAGCAGTACTTC. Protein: CSATRLAGAKYEQYF.

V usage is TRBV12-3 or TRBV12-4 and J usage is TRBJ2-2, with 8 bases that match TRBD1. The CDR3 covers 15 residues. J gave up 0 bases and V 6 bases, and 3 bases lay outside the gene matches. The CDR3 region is CASRPGQANTGELFF. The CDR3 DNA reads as TGTGCCAGCAGACCGGGACAGGCGAACACCGGGGAGCTGTTTTTT.

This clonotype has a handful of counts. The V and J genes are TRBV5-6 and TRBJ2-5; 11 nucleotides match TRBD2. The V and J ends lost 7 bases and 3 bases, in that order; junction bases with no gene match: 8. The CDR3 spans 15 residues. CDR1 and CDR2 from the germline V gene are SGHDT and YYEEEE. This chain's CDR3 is CASRLLAGAEETQYF. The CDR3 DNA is TGTGCCAGCCGCCTACTAGCGGGAGCCGAAGAGACCCAGTACTTC.

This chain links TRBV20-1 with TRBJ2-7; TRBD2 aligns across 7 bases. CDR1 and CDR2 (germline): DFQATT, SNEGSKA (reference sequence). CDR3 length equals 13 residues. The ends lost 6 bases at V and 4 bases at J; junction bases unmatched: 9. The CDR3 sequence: CSACPRTSYEQYF. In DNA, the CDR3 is TGCAGTGCGTGCCCCCGGACTAGTTACGAGCAGTACTTC.